These 32 T cell receptor beta chains were all obtained from the same sample, sequenced in a study of T-cell reconstitution after alpha-beta-depleted transplantation in children. The TCRbeta library incorporated unique molecular identifiers. MiXCR was run by TCRdb on the PCR reads, yielding one entry per CDR3 protein. Altogether hundreds of thousands of distinct CDR3 sequences are present, approximately 10% being singletons, with the ten largest covering roughly 2.1%. This material consisted of PBMCs, taken before TCRalphabeta/CD19-depleted stem cell transplant. The receptors derive from a child younger than 10 with inherited bone marrow failure, due to receive a stem cell transplant.

This clonotype was seen repeatedly, ten times or more. The rearrangement joins TRBV2 to TRBJ1-5; tentatively, D is TRBD1 (5 bases). V shed 7 bases and J shed 2 bases, with 15 bases lying between them. This CDR3 is 15 amino acids long. From germline, CDR1 is SNHLY and CDR2 FYNNEI. The CDR3 DNA reads TGTGCCAGCACTCAACAGGTCTTCGGCAATCAGCCCCAGCATTTT. This encodes CASTQQVFGNQPQHF.

This chain joins TRBV7-2 and TRBJ2-7; TRBD2 aligns across 7 bases. CDR3 length: 14 amino acids. V shed 6 bases and J 3 bases; nucleotides not matched to a gene: 8. Germline assignment: CDR1 SGHTA and CDR2 FQGNSA. CDR3: CASRSSGLLYEQYF. CDR3 in DNA: TGTGCCAGCAGGAGTAGCGGGTTACTCTACGAGCAGTACTTC.

There are many counts of this clonotype. The rearrangement joins TRBV4-1 to TRBJ2-7; D uncertain. CDR3 length equals 13 residues. Germline V CDR1 and CDR2: MGHRA, YSYEKL. Trimming left V 0 bases short and J 2 bases short, with 5 bases between. The CDR3 here is CASSQDIPYEQYF. The CDR3 DNA sequence: TGCGCCAGCAGCCAAGATATACCCTACGAGCAGTACTTC.

This clonotype occurred many times. The rearrangement uses TRBV20-1 and TRBJ2-7; weak D call: TRBD2 (6 bases). The CDR3 length is 14 residues. V was trimmed by 1 base and J by 2 bases, leaving 12 bases between them. CDR1 is DFQATT and CDR2 is SNEGSKA in the germline V gene (reference sequence). CDR3 bases: TGCAGTGCTAGAGCACGGGACTGGACCTACGAGCAGTACTTC. It encodes CSARARDWTYEQYF.

A word on this clonotype: A much larger clonotype is one base distant, so this may be a read error. The chain has TRBV7-3 and TRBJ2-7; tentatively, D is TRBD2 (5 bases). The germline V and J ends were trimmed by 1 base and 3 bases, with 19 bases remaining between them. The germline CDR1 and CDR2 sequences are SGHTA and FQGTGA. The CDR3 runs to 17 residues. CDR3 sequence (DNA): TGTGCCAGCAGCTTAAGGGGAGCACCGACATGGAACTACGAGCAGTACTTC. Protein product: CASSLRGAPTWNYEQYF.

Only a few counts were recorded for this clonotype. CDR3 sequence reads: CASSQAGPSYEQYF. The CDR3 DNA is TGTGCCAGCTCCCAGGCGGGGCCGTCCTACGAGCAGTACTTC. This chain links TRBV11-2 with TRBJ2-7, with D possibly being TRBD2 (6 bases). Between the trimmed V and J ends, which lost 8 bases and 1 base, there was a span of 15 bases. The germline CDR1 and CDR2 sequences are SGHAT and FQNNGV. There are 14 residues in the CDR3.

This clonotype was observed at least ten times. The J gene is TRBJ2-3, the V gene TRBV7-2; possible D gene TRBD2, 6 bases. Trimming took off 2 bases at V and 1 base at J, with 10 bases between the two ends. The CDR3 runs to 15 residues. Germline V gene data show CDR1 as SGHTA and CDR2 as FQGNSA. The CDR3 loop is CASSLYSGRTDTQYF. In DNA, the CDR3 is TGTGCCAGCAGCTTATATAGCGGCCGCACAGATACGCAGTATTTT.

Worth noting for this clonotype: One junction end does not reproduce the germline sequence, and a read error may be involved. The chain employs TRBV20-1 and TRBJ2-3, with 16 bases fitting TRBD2. CDR3 length: 17 amino acids. The germline V gene has CDR1 DFQATT and CDR2 SNEGSKA (reference sequence). Here the CDR3 reads CCAGGTSGRAPPDTQYF. The CDR3, as DNA: TGCTGTGCTGGGGGGACTAGCGGGAGGGCCCCCCCAGATACGCAGTATTTT.

This clonotype was recorded at least ten times. This chain connects TRBV2 to TRBJ2-2; D uncertain. Germline CDR1 reads SNHLY; CDR2 reads FYNNEI. The CDR3 is 13 residues long. The ends were cut back, 4 bases at V and 6 bases at J, with 9 bases in the middle. The CDR3 protein is CASSVISPGELFF. CDR3 nucleotide sequence: TGTGCCAGCAGTGTCATAAGCCCCGGGGAGCTGTTTTTT.

This clonotype was seen only a few times. This sequence joins TRBV7-9 and TRBJ2-1, with TRBD2 matching over 11 bases. J gave up 6 bases and V 2 bases, and 6 bases lay outside the gene matches. Germline CDR1 and CDR2: SEHNR and FQNEAQ (reference sequence). The CDR3 length is 16 residues. CDR3 residues: CASSLMGLAVPNEQFF. CDR3 in DNA: TGTGCCAGCAGCTTAATGGGACTAGCGGTCCCCAATGAGCAGTTCTTC.

This clonotype was seen more than once but under ten times. This rearrangement joins TRBV28 to TRBJ2-1; 13 bases map to TRBD2. J was trimmed by 4 bases and V by 3 bases; bases with no gene match: 3. Per germline, CDR1 MDHEN and CDR2 SYDVKM. This CDR3 comprises 16 residues. The CDR3 protein is CASSFRTSGSYNEQFF. For the CDR3, the DNA is TGTGCCAGCAGTTTCCGGACTAGCGGGAGTTACAATGAGCAGTTCTTC.

The table lists this clonotype with many counts. J is TRBJ2-2 and V is TRBV29-1, with TRBD1 as a possible D gene (5 bases). Looked up from germline, CDR1 is SQVTM and CDR2 is ANQGSEA. V shed 5 bases and J shed 6 bases, with 28 bases lying between them. The CDR3 has 18 residues. CDR3 in amino acids: CSVMDNGQAITSPGELFF. CDR3 coding DNA: TGCAGCGTTATGGATAATGGACAAGCAATTACGTCACCCGGGGAGCTGTTTTTT.

This clonotype appeared many times. This rearrangement joins TRBV20-1 to TRBJ2-1; 7 bases map to TRBD2. This CDR3 spans 15 amino acids. Germline lookup yields CDR1 DFQATT and CDR2 SNEGSKA (reference sequence). The junction had 8 bases not matched to a gene; V was cut back by 3 bases and J by 3 bases. The CDR3 DNA reads TGCAGTGCTAGGGGCTCTAGCGGACGCTACAATGAGCAGTTCTTC. Amino acid sequence: CSARGSSGRYNEQFF.

V usage is TRBV18 and J usage is TRBJ1-1; TRBD1 is a possible D gene (6 bases). The V gene lost 5 bases and the J gene lost 2 bases, with 12 bases spanning the gap. This CDR3 is built from 14 residues. The germline V gene encodes CDR1 KGHSH and CDR2 LQKENI. The CDR3 loop reads CASSETGLNTEAFF. For the CDR3, the DNA is TGTGCCAGCTCAGAGACAGGTCTTAACACTGAAGCTTTCTTT.

This chain connects TRBV6-1 to TRBJ1-2, with a tentative D call TRBD1 (5 bases). Germline loops: CDR1 MNHNS, CDR2 SASEGT. This CDR3 contains 14 residues. The V gene lost 1 base and the J gene lost 7 bases, with 13 bases spanning the gap. The CDR3 loop reads CASSEGWGIGGYTF. CDR3 DNA sequence: TGTGCCAGCAGTGAAGGGTGGGGCATCGGTGGCTACACCTTC.

This clonotype appeared many times. The chain links TRBV20-1 to TRBJ2-1; D gene uncertain. The V gene lost 1 base and the J gene lost 5 bases, with 6 bases spanning the gap. Looked up from germline, CDR1 is DFQATT and CDR2 is SNEGSKA (reference sequence). This CDR3 is built from 12 residues. The CDR3 DNA sequence: TGCAGTGCTAGAGTGCAGAACAATGAGCAGTTCTTC. This encodes CSARVQNNEQFF.

This clonotype has only a few counts. The chain combines TRBV20-1 with TRBJ1-1; possibly TRBD1 for D (6 bases). V lost 3 bases, J lost 3 bases, and 20 bases lay in between. This CDR3 comprises 16 residues. Per germline, CDR1 DFQATT and CDR2 SNEGSKA (reference sequence). Here the CDR3 DNA reads TGCAGTGCTAGCGGTAGCGGACCGGGACACCACACTGAAGCTTTCTTT. Amino acids: CSASGSGPGHHTEAFF.

This clonotype was found many times. The chain couples TRBV30 to TRBJ2-1, with TRBD2 matching 7 bases. The CDR3 runs to 15 residues. Losses at the gene ends were 0 bases for V and 4 bases for J; bases not matched to a gene: 6. Looked up from germline, CDR1 is GTSNPN and CDR2 is SVGIG (reference sequence). In DNA form, the CDR3 reads TGTGCCTGGAGTGTACCCGGGAGGAATTACAATGAGCAGTTCTTC. Protein sequence: CAWSVPGRNYNEQFF.

This clonotype turned up a few times. The chain recombines TRBV4-3 with TRBJ2-2; weak D call: TRBD2 (6 bases). The CDR3 contains 19 residues. Germline V CDR1 and CDR2: LGHNA, YSLEER. Trimming took off 0 bases at V and 0 bases at J, with 17 bases between the two ends. DNA of the CDR3: TGCGCCAGCAGCCAAGAACCGGAGGGGAGCGTATCGAACACCGGGGAGCTGTTTTTT. Amino acid sequence: CASSQEPEGSVSNTGELFF.

The table lists this clonotype with a few counts. The rearrangement joins TRBV20-1 to TRBJ1-5; D gene uncertain. The V end lost 1 base, the J end lost 4 bases, and 8 bases lay between the germline ends. This CDR3 has 13 amino acids. In germline, CDR1 is DFQATT, CDR2 SNEGSKA (reference sequence). The CDR3 is CSARVWGNQPQHF. The CDR3 DNA reads TGCAGTGCTAGAGTATGGGGAAATCAGCCCCAGCATTTT.

The table lists this clonotype with many counts. The V gene is TRBV27, the J gene TRBJ1-4, with D unresolved. This CDR3 has 14 amino acids. Germline CDR1 is MNHEY and CDR2 is SMNVEV (reference sequence). Trimming removed 5 bases at V and 5 bases at J, with 12 bases between. The DNA of the CDR3 is TGTGCCAGCAGTCCGATGGACGGGAATGAAAAACTGTTTTTT. It is translated as CASSPMDGNEKLFF.

This clonotype came up many times. This chain links TRBV6-4 with TRBJ2-3, with 8 bases identical to TRBD2. The length of the CDR3 is 14 residues. V dropped 4 bases and J dropped 5; count of bases not matched to a gene: 5. Germline CDR1 is MRHNA and CDR2 is SNTAGT. CDR3 sequence reads: CASSVSGSEDTQYF. CDR3 in DNA: TGTGCCAGCAGTGTAAGCGGGAGTGAAGATACGCAGTATTTT.

The J gene is TRBJ2-7, the V gene TRBV5-1, with D unclear. The length of the CDR3 is 11 residues. With 7 bases removed from V and 4 bases from J, the gap between germline ends came to 9 bases. Germline V gene lookup returns CDR1 SGHRS and CDR2 YFSETQ. The CDR3 coding sequence is TGCGCCAGCGGAGACGCTTACGAGCAGTACTTC. Translated, it gives CASGDAYEQYF.

This clonotype appeared many times. This sequence joins TRBV12-3 or TRBV12-4 and TRBJ2-1; 7 bases align to TRBD2. CDR3 length: 12 residues. With 0 bases clipped from V and 11 bases from J, the junction kept 1 base outside the gene matches. In nucleotides, the CDR3 is TGTGCCAGCAGTTTAGCAGGGACTAAGCAGTTCTTC. Amino acids: CASSLAGTKQFF.

Points on this clonotype: A much larger clone sits a single nucleotide away, making a read error possible. The chain recombines TRBV20-1 with TRBJ1-4; D may be TRBD1 (6 bases). The CDR3 covers 14 residues. CDR1 is DFQATT, CDR2 SNEGSKA, per germline (reference sequence). The CDR3: CSAQAPGHGENLFF. For the CDR3, the DNA is TGCAGTGCCCAGGCCCCGGGACATGGGGAAAACCTGTTTTTT.

This clonotype showed up many times. V usage is TRBV12-3 or TRBV12-4 and J usage is TRBJ2-1; no clear D gene. Trimming removed 5 bases at V and 6 bases at J, with 8 bases between. The CDR3 runs 12 residues. The CDR3 DNA is TGTGCCAGCAGTGTAGACCGCAATGAGCAGTTCTTC. It is translated as CASSVDRNEQFF.

The chain couples TRBV27 to TRBJ1-5, with no clear D. Trimming removed 10 bases at V and 4 bases at J, with 5 bases between. The CDR3 spans 10 residues. Germline V gene lookup returns CDR1 MNHEY and CDR2 SMNVEV (reference sequence). This CDR3 reads CATPNQPQHF. The CDR3 DNA sequence: TGTGCCACCCCGAATCAGCCCCAGCATTTT.

This clonotype has at least ten counts. The rearrangement links TRBV4-2 to TRBJ1-5, with a possible D match to TRBD1 (5 bases). V was trimmed by 0 bases and J by 7 bases, leaving 13 bases between them. The CDR3 totals 15 residues. Germline values: CDR1 LGHNA, CDR2 YNFKEQ. DNA of the CDR3: TGTGCCAGCAGCCAAGATTCAGGGTACGGGCAGCCCCAGCATTTT. Amino acids: CASSQDSGYGQPQHF.

This clonotype has ten or more counts. V is TRBV7-2 and J is TRBJ1-1; D is unresolved. Trimming took off 5 bases at V and 1 base at J, with 11 bases between the two ends. The germline CDR1 and CDR2 sequences are SGHTA and FQGNSA. This CDR3 region has 14 residues. CDR3 coding DNA: TGTGCCAGCAGCCCCCAGGTTAGGAACACTGAAGCTTTCTTT. Protein: CASSPQVRNTEAFF.

This clonotype was detected only a few times. The chain joins TRBV4-3 to TRBJ2-7, with TRBD2 as a possible D gene (6 bases). The V end lost 0 bases, the J end lost 1 base, and 10 bases lay between the germline ends. This CDR3 has 15 residues. Germline lookup yields CDR1 LGHNA and CDR2 YSLEER. The CDR3 sequence: CASSQDAGGSYEQYF. CDR3 DNA sequence: TGCGCCAGCAGCCAAGATGCCGGGGGTTCCTACGAGCAGTACTTC.

The table lists this clonotype with many counts. CDR3 sequence (DNA): TGCAGCGTTGTCGGGACCTGGGAAAACTTCCGGGACAGCAATCAGCCCCAGCATTTT. Encoded protein: CSVVGTWENFRDSNQPQHF. The V and J genes are TRBV29-1 and TRBJ1-5; TRBD1 is a possible D gene (5 bases). The ends were cut back, 4 bases at V and 1 base at J, with 26 bases in the middle. The CDR3 is 19 residues long. The germline V gene has CDR1 SQVTM and CDR2 ANQGSEA.

This clonotype was seen only a few times. The chain recombines TRBV18 with TRBJ2-4; 8 bases are a match to TRBD2. V lost 4 bases, J lost 10 bases, and 15 bases stayed unmatched. Germline-derived CDR1 and CDR2 are KGHSH and LQKENI. This CDR3 comprises 16 residues. CDR3 bases: TGTGCCAGCTCACGCCCCGGCCCCCCGGGAGGGGATATTCAGTACTTC. Encoded protein: CASSRPGPPGGDIQYF.